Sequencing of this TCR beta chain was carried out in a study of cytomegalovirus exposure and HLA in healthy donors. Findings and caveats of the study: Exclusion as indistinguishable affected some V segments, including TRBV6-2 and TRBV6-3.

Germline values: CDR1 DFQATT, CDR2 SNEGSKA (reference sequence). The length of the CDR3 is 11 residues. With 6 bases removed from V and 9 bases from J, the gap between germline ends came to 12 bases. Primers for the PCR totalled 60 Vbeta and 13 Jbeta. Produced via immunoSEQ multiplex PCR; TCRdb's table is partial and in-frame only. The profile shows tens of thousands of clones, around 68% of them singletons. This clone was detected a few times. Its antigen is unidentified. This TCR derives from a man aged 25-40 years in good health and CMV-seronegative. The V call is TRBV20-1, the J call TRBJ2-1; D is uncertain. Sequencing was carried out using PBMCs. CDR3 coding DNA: TGCAGTGCGCGCTCGAATAGTGAGCAGTTCTTC. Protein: CSARSNSEQFF.